This T cell receptor beta chain was found in a study of cytomegalovirus exposure and HLA in healthy donors. Researchers ran the PCR with 60 Vbeta and 13 Jbeta primers. Data came from immunoSEQ multiplex PCR; TCRdb stores just in-frame clones and leaves some out. The sample lists roughly 150,000 clones; about 85% were seen once. Trimming cost V 8 bases and J 7 bases; bases outside gene matches: 8. The CDR3 contains 15 residues. The germline V gene has CDR1 GTSNPN and CDR2 SVGIG (reference sequence). The receptor's source is a boy aged 2-9 years in good health and CMV-seronegative. The V and J genes are TRBV30 and TRBJ2-1; 16 bases are a match to TRBD2. Sequenced: PBMCs. The CDR3 DNA is TGTGCCGCTTCGGGACTAGCGGGGGGGTTGAATGAGCAGTTCTTC. Protein sequence: CAASGLAGGLNEQFF.